The clone carrying this T cell receptor beta chain has ten or more counts. TCRdb recomputed calls from the RT-PCR reads with MiXCR, one row per CDR3 protein. The profile covers about 480,000 distinct CDR3 sequences, with over 10% appearing a single time and about an eighth taken by the ten largest. These data come from a study of response to subunit inactivated influenza vaccine. The CDR3 length is 16 residues. Between the trimmed V and J ends, which lost 5 bases and 4 bases, there was a span of 21 bases. Germline V lookup: CDR1 SGHTA, CDR2 FQGNSA. The sample was PBMCs from blood, taken 45 days after vaccination. The chain uses TRBV7-2 and TRBJ2-7, with D possibly being TRBD1 or TRBD2 (5 bases each). The TCR was taken from a man aged 50-60 years who received an inactivated influenza vaccine. The CDR3 DNA is TGTGCCAGCAGCGACCCCGGGACGGGTCCGGCGTACGAGCAGTACTTC. Residues: CASSDPGTGPAYEQYF.